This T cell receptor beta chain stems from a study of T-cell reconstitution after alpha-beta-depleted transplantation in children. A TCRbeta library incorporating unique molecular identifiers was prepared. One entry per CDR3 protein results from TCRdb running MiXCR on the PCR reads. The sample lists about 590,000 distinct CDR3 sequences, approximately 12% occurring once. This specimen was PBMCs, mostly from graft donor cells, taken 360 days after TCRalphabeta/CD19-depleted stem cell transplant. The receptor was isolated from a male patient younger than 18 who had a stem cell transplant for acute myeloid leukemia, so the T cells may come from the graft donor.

CDR3 region: CASSRLQHEQFF. The DNA of the CDR3 is TGTGCCAGTAGTAGACTGCAACATGAGCAGTTCTTC. The genes are TRBV19 and TRBJ2-1, with D hard to call. Germline V lookup: CDR1 LNHDA, CDR2 SQIVND (reference sequence). The CDR3 is made up of 12 amino acids. The V and J ends lost 4 bases and 8 bases respectively, with 9 bases between them.